This T cell receptor (beta chain) originates from a study of identical twins (dated by TCRdb to the mid-2010s). For context, the study as a whole: To test whether fetal clonotypes persist, the study used deep sequencing on TCR alpha and beta repertoires from monozygotic twins, unrelated adults of various ages, and cord blood. Replicate twin experiments were performed at different times using different library preparation protocols to rule out contamination. Points the paper makes about the study in general: Fewer insertions were carried by abundant cord blood beta clonotypes, a similar but weaker trend appeared in young adult naive repertoires, and no such trend appeared in memory repertoires. Recombination models systematically underestimated out-of-frame TCR alpha sharing in monozygotic twins but agreed with sharing between unrelated individuals. Conclusions relied on cross-sectional statistical analysis, since the same donors could not be followed over many years. Compared with coincidental sharing between unrelated individuals, out-of-frame TCR alpha sequences shared between twins had an excess of sequences with low generation probability. Zero-insertion analyses could be partly confounded by invariant T cells such as MAIT and iNKT, although diverse VJ usage argued against such confounding for most clonotypes. A weaker excess of twin sharing was found in beta out-of-frame sequences because the signal-to-noise ratio was lowered by fewer shared sequences.

This clonotype was counted between two and nine times. Its antigen is currently not known. The input lacks base qualities; no much larger clone sits a single base away. Library creation used 5' RACE. Instrument used: Illumina HiSeq 2000. Template switching introduced a universal primer binding site; the final cDNA contained a unique molecular identifier, enabling accurate counting of TCR cDNA molecules. Specific primers in the conserved constant-segment region were used to synthesize first-strand cDNA for TCR alpha and beta chains. To control for contamination, each cDNA library was double barcoded with a SMART-Mk sample barcode plus Illumina barcodes. TruSeq adapter sequences and Illumina sample barcodes were added in two successive PCR steps. TCR alpha and beta cDNA libraries were sequenced on the Illumina HiSeq platform with custom primers. The study's own analysis went as follows. Unique molecular identifiers were extracted from raw reads with MiGEC, and CDR3 positions were determined with MiXCR. Recombination models were inferred per individual with the repgenHMM and IGoR tools using an EM algorithm. Shared clonotype analysis was performed with the tcR package in R, normalizing sharing by the product of cloneset sizes. To study raw recombination free of thymic and clonal selection effects, out-of-frame nonproductive sequences were analyzed. TCRdb reworked the public reads: Q25 trimming with fastp, MiXCR clone assembly, productive beta chains retained. All rows with the same CDR3 protein become a single entry with the most common DNA and genes. The V and J calls and clone size come from TCRdb's table, not from the authors' own analysis. The sample has around 450,000 distinct CDR3 sequences on record, approximately 15% of them singletons. The leading ten clones occupy 0.4% to 0.55% of the sample.

CDR1 and CDR2 were assigned from the germline V gene as MNHNS and SASEGT. V lost 2 bases and J lost 6 bases; the stretch between them is 11 bases long. The CDR3 has 14 amino acids, counting the end cysteine and phenylalanine. Only CDR3 DNA remains: 42 bases, in frame from the first base. Every donor in the study was a healthy Caucasian. Three pairs of female monozygotic twins, all aged roughly 18 to 29 years, were included in the twin cohort. CD4+ and CD8+ T cell populations were isolated with positive isolation kits from Invitrogen. The sample was also linked to a second study, of yellow fever vaccine responses in identical twins. That second publication adds: According to the authors, in identical twins the way T cells responded to vaccination appeared partly convergent and partly personalized. Focusing on identical twins, the study followed the T cell clones that responded to the vaccine, and did so with precision.

The source material was CD4+ T cells sorted from blood. The chain employs TRBV6-1 and TRBJ2-1; no D gene is confidently identified. This TCR was sampled from a woman aged 18-30 years in good health. Here the CDR3 is given as CASSELPAINEQFF. The nucleotide sequence is TGTGCCAGCAGTGAACTTCCCGCAATCAATGAGCAGTTCTTC.